Presented here are 6 T cell receptor beta chains from one specimen sequenced in a study of vaccination and CD4 T cells after COVID-19 (dated by TCRdb to between 2020 and 2023). Their antigens remain unidentified. Libraries were constructed by PCR. The instrument was an Illumina iSeq 100. TCR sequencing of DNA from cultured CD4+ T cells used the Oncomine TCR Beta short-read assay at the Johns Hopkins FTIC core. TCRdb reanalyzed the raw reads on its own, using fastp at Q25 for trimming and MiXCR for clone calling, and kept in-frame beta chains. When rows share a CDR3 protein, they turn into one entry using the most common DNA and genes. The sample table contains 13,000 to 15,000 distinct CDR3 sequences; only one count was recorded for roughly 34% of them. The leading ten clones occupy 35% to 40% of the sample. The sample's treatment or condition label, in plain terms: roughly 11-day PBMC culture with coronavirus spike peptide pools or control peptides (ViraFEST assay).

The specimen sequenced was cultured CD4+ T cells from blood. The receptor set was obtained from a human donor with COVID-19.

This clonotype has a handful of counts. The DNA of the CDR3 is TGTGCCAGCGGGGGGGGTTGGGGTGGCGAGACCCAGTACTTC. Translation gives CASGGGWGGETQYF. The chain uses TRBV6-1 and TRBJ2-5; 7 positions match TRBD2. The CDR3 totals 14 residues. With 8 bases clipped from V and 5 bases from J, the junction kept 11 bases outside the gene matches. Germline V lookup: CDR1 MNHNS, CDR2 SASEGT.

The chain combines TRBV12-3 or TRBV12-4 with TRBJ2-7, with D unresolved. The CDR3 runs 12 residues. V dropped 3 bases and J dropped 2 bases, with 5 bases sitting between them. Here the CDR3 DNA reads TGTGCCAGCAGTTTTAGCCCCTACGAGCAGTACTTC. This sequence encodes CASSFSPYEQYF.

This clonotype was counted a few times. The CDR3 reads CASTKGVDYGYTF. The CDR3 DNA reads TGTGCCAGCACCAAGGGAGTTGACTATGGCTACACCTTC. The genes are TRBV12-3 or TRBV12-4 and TRBJ1-2, with unresolved D. The length of the CDR3 is 13 residues. V was clipped by 7 bases and J by 3 bases, with 12 bases between them.

This chain links TRBV12-5 with TRBJ2-6, with no clear D. The V gene lost 0 bases and the J gene lost 0 bases, with 9 bases spanning the gap. The germline CDR1 and CDR2 sequences are LGHNT and FRNRAP. This CDR3 spans 17 amino acids. In DNA, the CDR3 is TGTGCTAGTGGTTTGGTGCCCCCAAGCTCTGGGGCCAACGTCCTGACTTTC. It translates to CASGLVPPSSGANVLTF.

V gene TRBV5-8 combines with J gene TRBJ1-6; the match to TRBD1 covers 7 bases. The CDR3 totals 14 residues. Trimming took 3 bases from V and 6 from J; bases not matched to a gene: 3. Per the germline V gene, CDR1 is SGHTS and CDR2 is YDEGEE. The CDR3 nucleotides are TGTGCCAGCAGCTGGGGACAGTCTAATTCACCCCTCCACTTT. It yields the protein CASSWGQSNSPLHF.

This rearrangement joins TRBV2 to TRBJ1-1; D is perhaps TRBD1 (6 bases). V was pared by 8 bases and J by 0 bases, with 13 bases between. CDR3 size: 14 residues. The V gene's germline CDR1 is SNHLY and CDR2 FYNNEI. The CDR3 loop reads CASGDRPMNTEAFF. In DNA form, the CDR3 reads TGTGCCAGCGGAGACAGGCCAATGAACACTGAAGCTTTCTTT.